Presented here are 2 T cell receptor beta chains from one specimen sequenced in a study of cytomegalovirus exposure and HLA in healthy donors (dated 2017 in TCRdb). Libraries were prepared through the immunoSEQ multiplex PCR assay. For the multiplex PCR, a mixture combining 60 forward primers for TCR Vbeta segments and 13 reverse primers for TCR Jbeta segments was used. TCRdb provides this immuneACCESS table in a form limited to in-frame rearrangements. Some clones are lacking; in checked studies, under half of them reflect an unresolved V gene, and why the rest are absent is not known. The table for this sample lists approximately 180,000 clones; about 80% of them were counted only once. The ten top clones hold roughly 0.99% of the sample. The sequencing sample was made of PBMCs. Receptor source: a woman aged 40 to 50 in good health and CMV-seronegative.

The chain employs TRBV7-8 and TRBJ2-3; D is ambiguous. V lost 4 bases to trimming and J lost 0 bases, with 8 bases between them. The V gene's germline CDR1 is SGHVS and CDR2 FQNEAQ. CDR3 length equals 14 residues. In DNA, the CDR3 is TGTGCCAGCAGCTCAATCCAGAGCACAGATACGCAGTATTTT. This gives the protein CASSSIQSTDTQYF. The full variable domain, with the rest looked up from reference TRBV7-8 and TRBJ2-3, is GAGVSQSPRYKVAKRGQDVALRCDPISGHVSLFWYQQALGQGPEFLTYFQNEAQLDKSGLPSDRFFAERPEGSVSTLKIQRTQQEDSAVYLCASSSIQSTDTQYFGPGTRLTVL.

The chain carries TRBV6-5 and TRBJ1-6, with TRBD1 matching over 8 bases. The V gene end was trimmed by 5 bases and the J gene end by 10 bases; junction bases not matched to a gene: 7. The CDR3 runs to 14 residues. In germline, CDR1 is MNHEY, CDR2 SVGAGI. The CDR3 coding sequence is TGTGCCAGCAGTCTGGACAGGGTAGAATCACCCCTCCACTTT. Its protein product is CASSLDRVESPLHF.